Below are 20 T cell receptor beta chains sequenced from a single sample in a study of cytomegalovirus exposure and HLA in healthy donors. 60 Vbeta and 13 Jbeta primers were used in PCR. Sequenced by immunoSEQ multiplex PCR; TCRdb stores in-frame clones only, minus some. The sample lists around 130,000 clones, around 86% occurring once. Sequenced sample: PBMCs. These receptors came from a woman in her thirties or forties in good health and CMV-seronegative.

The V gene is TRBV7-2, the J gene TRBJ2-1; D uncertain. In germline, CDR1 is SGHTA, CDR2 FQGNSA. This CDR3 is built from 14 residues. Trimming removed 5 bases at V and 5 bases at J, with 13 bases between. CDR3 in amino acids: CASSGYRTDNEQFF. Here the CDR3 DNA reads TGTGCCAGCAGCGGGTACAGAACCGACAATGAGCAGTTCTTC. The entire variable domain, with the rest obtained from reference TRBV7-2 and TRBJ2-1, is as follows: GAGVSQSPSNKVTEKGKDVELRCDPISGHTALYWYRQSLGQGLEFLIYFQGNSAPDKSGLPSDRFSAERTGGSVSTLTIQRTQQEDSAVYLCASSGYRTDNEQFFGPGTRLTVL.

The V and J genes are TRBV7-3 and TRBJ1-1; tentatively, D is TRBD1 (6 bases). The CDR3 contains 13 residues. Germline loops: CDR1 SGHTA, CDR2 FQGTGA. Trimming stripped 4 bases from V and 1 base from J, with 7 bases between. The CDR3 nucleotides read TGTGCCAGCAGCTCGACAGGGAACACTGAAGCTTTCTTT. It translates to CASSSTGNTEAFF.

J is TRBJ1-5 and V is TRBV19; TRBD1 aligns across 7 bases. Germline V gives CDR1 LNHDA, CDR2 SQIVND (reference sequence). This CDR3 is built from 14 residues. Germline trimming cut 5 bases from V and 6 bases from J; bases unmatched to any gene: 7. The CDR3 protein is CASSLTGPGQPQHF. The DNA of the CDR3 is TGTGCCAGTAGTTTGACAGGGCCGGGTCAGCCCCAGCATTTT.

This rearrangement joins TRBV5-1 to TRBJ2-5; 14 positions agree with TRBD2. CDR3 size: 17 residues. CDR1 is SGHRS and CDR2 is YFSETQ in the germline V gene. V was pared by 3 bases and J by 5 bases, with 9 bases of the junction left unmatched. CDR3 protein: CASSSRGLAGDWETQYF. The DNA of the CDR3 is TGCGCCAGCAGCTCTAGGGGACTAGCGGGAGATTGGGAGACCCAGTACTTC.

DNA for the CDR3: TGTGCCAGTAGTAAGGAACAGGACACTGAAGCTTTCTTT. Translated, it gives CASSKEQDTEAFF. The rearrangement uses TRBV19 and TRBJ1-1; possibly TRBD1 for D (5 bases). The V and J ends lost 4 bases and 3 bases respectively, with 9 bases between them. The V gene's germline CDR1 is LNHDA and CDR2 SQIVND (reference sequence). The length of the CDR3 is 13 residues. The whole variable domain, filled in from reference TRBV19 and TRBJ1-1, reads DGGITQSPKYLFRKEGQNVTLSCEQNLNHDAMYWYRQDPGQGLRLIYYSQIVNDFQKGDIAEGYSVSREKKESFPLTVTSAQKNPTAFYLCASSKEQDTEAFFGQGTRLTVV.

The rearrangement uses TRBV29-1 and TRBJ1-4; a weak D match, TRBD1 (5 bases). Germline CDR1 and CDR2: SQVTM and ANQGSEA. The V end was cut by 7 bases, the J end by 5 bases, with 14 bases between. The CDR3 is 13 residues long. The CDR3 here is CSATRSGNEKLFF. In nucleotides, the CDR3 is TGCAGCGCCACGCGGTCAGGGAATGAAAAACTGTTTTTT.

J is TRBJ1-2 and V is TRBV2; D is unresolved. Trimming took 5 bases from V and 7 from J, leaving 11 bases between them. CDR1 and CDR2 (germline): SNHLY, FYNNEI. The CDR3 contains 12 residues. The CDR3 DNA follows: TGTGCCAGCAGTCCTGAGGTTGGTGGCTACACCTTC. Protein sequence: CASSPEVGGYTF.

The rearrangement links TRBV19 to TRBJ2-5; TRBD1 matches at 9 bases. CDR3 length equals 15 residues. The germline V gene has CDR1 LNHDA and CDR2 SQIVND (reference sequence). V was pared by 7 bases and J by 1 base, with 7 bases of the junction left unmatched. DNA of the CDR3: TGTGCCAGTATGGTTCGGACAGGGGCCCAAGAGACCCAGTACTTC. It specifies CASMVRTGAQETQYF.

This clone came up once. The chain employs TRBV28 and TRBJ2-7; no clear D. CDR3 length: 12 amino acids. CDR1 and CDR2 (germline): MDHEN, SYDVKM. The CDR3 bases are TGTGTCACAGCAGGTAGCTCCTACGAGCAGTACTTC. It translates to CVTAGSSYEQYF. The full variable domain, with the rest looked up from reference TRBV28 and TRBJ2-7, is DVKVTQSSRYLVKRTGEKVFLECVQDMDHENMFWYRQDPGLGLRLIYFSYDVKMKEKGDIPEGYSVSREKKERFSLILESASTNQTSMYLCVTAGSSYEQYFGPGTRLTVT.

The V call is TRBV4-3, the J call TRBJ2-3; D is possibly TRBD2 (5 bases). The V gene's germline CDR1 is LGHNA and CDR2 YSLEER. Trimming shortened V by 0 bases and J by 4 bases, and 11 bases separated the two germline ends. This CDR3 comprises 15 residues. CDR3: CASSQETTGADTQYF. CDR3 bases: TGCGCCAGCAGCCAAGAAACGACCGGGGCAGATACGCAGTATTTT.

CDR3 amino acids: CASSQPRELTGETNTGELFF. Here the CDR3 DNA reads TGCGCCAGCAGCCAACCACGCGAATTGACAGGGGAAACGAACACCGGGGAGCTGTTTTTT. This chain uses TRBV4-3 with TRBJ2-2; 8 bases line up with TRBD1. The CDR3 has 20 amino acids. Germline assignment: CDR1 LGHNA and CDR2 YSLEER. Unmatched junction bases numbered 14, after V lost 2 bases and J lost 0 bases.

V usage is TRBV28 and J usage is TRBJ2-1; the D gene is possibly TRBD2 (6 bases). The V and J ends lost 7 bases and 4 bases respectively, with 20 bases between them. CDR3 length equals 16 residues. Germline V gene sequence: CDR1 MDHEN, CDR2 SYDVKM. As DNA, the CDR3 is TGTGCCAGCACCCCCGGGGCGGGGTTATTATACAATGAGCAGTTCTTC. Its protein product is CASTPGAGLLYNEQFF.

The rearrangement links TRBV4-1 to TRBJ1-1; 8 positions agree with TRBD1. Germline lookup yields CDR1 MGHRA and CDR2 YSYEKL. The CDR3 loop spans 16 amino acids. With 3 bases clipped from V and 4 bases from J, the junction kept 10 bases outside the gene matches. DNA of the CDR3: TGCGCCAGCAGCCACCGCGGGACAGGTGGGAGCACTGAAGCTTTCTTT. Translated: CASSHRGTGGSTEAFF.

V usage is TRBV5-1 and J usage is TRBJ2-5; 7 nucleotides match TRBD1. The CDR3 is 15 amino acids. The junction had 8 bases not matched to a gene; V was cut back by 4 bases and J by 2 bases. The germline CDR1 and CDR2 sequences are SGHRS and YFSETQ. The CDR3 spells CASSAIPGQQETQYF. CDR3 sequence (DNA): TGCGCCAGCAGCGCAATCCCGGGACAGCAAGAGACCCAGTACTTC.

This chain's CDR3 is CASSLGGVANTEAFF. The CDR3 region has the DNA TGTGCCAGCAGCTTAGGCGGCGTGGCGAACACTGAAGCTTTCTTT. The chain uses TRBV7-2 and TRBJ1-1; no clear D. Germline V gives CDR1 SGHTA, CDR2 FQGNSA. The CDR3 consists of 15 residues. Trimming shortened V by 1 base and J by 1 base, and 10 bases separated the two germline ends.

The chain is built from TRBV30 and TRBJ1-2; maybe TRBD1 (5 bases). Trimming cost V 3 bases and J 2 bases, with 22 bases left between them. The CDR3 loop spans 17 amino acids. Per the germline V gene, CDR1 is GTSNPN and CDR2 is SVGIG (reference sequence). The CDR3 DNA sequence: TGTGCCTGGAGCCGCGGGACGGAGGGAAAAAGGAACTATGGCTACACCTTC. Its translation: CAWSRGTEGKRNYGYTF.

The V call is TRBV11-2, the J call TRBJ2-7; 9 positions agree with TRBD1. The CDR3 extends over 15 amino acids. The germline V gene encodes CDR1 SGHAT and CDR2 FQNNGV. With V trimmed by 6 bases and J by 1 base, 7 bases remained unmatched. This chain's CDR3 is CASSSTGTGSYEQYF. Here the CDR3 DNA reads TGTGCCAGCAGTTCGACCGGGACAGGGTCCTACGAGCAGTACTTC. Full variable domain (missing parts from reference TRBV11-2 and TRBJ2-7): EAGVAQSPRYKIIEKRQSVAFWCNPISGHATLYWYQQILGQGPKLLIQFQNNGVVDDSQLPKDRFSAERLKGVDSTLKIQPAKLEDSAVYLCASSSTGTGSYEQYFGPGTRLTVT.

The chain recombines TRBV6-4 with TRBJ2-1; D possibly corresponds to TRBD1 (6 bases). Trimming shortened V by 0 bases and J by 7 bases, and 16 bases separated the two germline ends. Per the germline V gene, CDR1 is MRHNA and CDR2 is SNTAGT. This CDR3 contains 16 residues. CDR3 bases: TGTGCCAGCAGTGACTCAGGGGGAAGAGGTAGGAATGAGCAGTTCTTC. Its translation is CASSDSGGRGRNEQFF.

The chain is built from TRBV7-9 and TRBJ2-5, with D perhaps matching TRBD2 (5 bases). Germline V gene sequence: CDR1 SEHNR, CDR2 FQNEAQ (reference sequence). This CDR3 is 13 amino acids long. The germline V and J ends were trimmed by 2 bases and 7 bases, with 11 bases remaining between them. The DNA of the CDR3 is TGTGCCAGCAGCTTAACCCCCGGGGTGACCCAGTACTTC. Translation: CASSLTPGVTQYF.

The chain recombines TRBV28 with TRBJ1-2, with a tentative D call TRBD1 (5 bases). Germline CDR1 MDHEN, CDR2 SYDVKM. Trimming cost V 5 bases and J 4 bases, with 14 bases left between them. The CDR3 sequence is 14 residues long. The CDR3 DNA is TGTGCCAGCAGTCTCAGGGCTACCTCCTATGGCTACACCTTC. Its protein product is CASSLRATSYGYTF.